These 12 T cell receptor beta chains share one sample of origin, sequenced in a study of shared clonotypes between healthy human individuals. Positive CCR7 selection of CD45RO-negative cells yielded the naive CD8 cells, and terminally differentiated effector memory CD45RA+ cells were excluded. The protocol was immunoSEQ multiplex PCR, while the TCRdb copy is restricted to in-frame clones and leaves out a portion. The table lists about 680,000 clones, roughly 94% of them singletons. Sequencing used naive CD8+ T cells sorted from blood. These receptors came from a man aged 25-45 years in good health.

Turning to this clone: Other DNA sequences in the same sample also yield this CDR3. This chain uses TRBV4-1 with TRBJ2-3, with 8 nucleotides matching TRBD2. After removal of 1 base from V and 2 bases from J, the junction contained 2 bases not matched to a gene. The CDR3 runs to 15 residues. In germline, CDR1 is MGHRA, CDR2 YSYEKL. The CDR3, as DNA: TGCGCCAGCAGCCAAGGGACTAGCTTCACAGATACGCAGTATTTT. The encoded protein is CASSQGTSFTDTQYF.

The CDR3 bases are TGCAGCGTTCCCCCGGGACGATCCCCCGCCGAGTATGGCTACACCTTC. It yields the protein CSVPPGRSPAEYGYTF. The chain couples TRBV29-1 to TRBJ1-2; TRBD1 might be the D (5 bases). V was cut by 5 bases and J by 5 bases, with 24 bases left in between. CDR3 length: 16 amino acids. Germline V gene sequence: CDR1 SQVTM, CDR2 ANQGSEA.

A remark on this clone: Other DNA sequences from this sample encode an identical CDR3 as well. The V gene is TRBV27, the J gene TRBJ2-3; D gene unclear. Germline CDR1 MNHEY, CDR2 SMNVEV (reference sequence). Deletions cut 2 bases from V and 2 bases from J, with 8 bases between. The CDR3 consists of 14 residues. The CDR3 loop is CASSLLDSTDTQYF. The DNA for the CDR3 is TGTGCCAGCAGTTTACTAGACTCCACAGATACGCAGTATTTT.

The V and J genes are TRBV28 and TRBJ1-1; 7 bases agree with TRBD1. There are 19 residues in the CDR3. V gave up 3 bases and J gave up 1 base; unmatched junction bases: 17. In germline, CDR1 is MDHEN, CDR2 SYDVKM. The CDR3 here is CASSFWPGGGKAKNTEAFF. In DNA, the CDR3 is TGTGCCAGCAGTTTTTGGCCAGGGGGAGGTAAAGCGAAGAACACTGAAGCTTTCTTT.

V usage is TRBV7-9 and J usage is TRBJ2-7, with D unresolved. Germline V gene lookup returns CDR1 SEHNR and CDR2 FQNEAQ (reference sequence). V was pared by 8 bases and J by 4 bases, with 9 bases between. This CDR3 has 11 amino acids. The CDR3: CASGQLYEQYF. The DNA of the CDR3 is TGTGCCAGCGGTCAACTTTACGAGCAGTACTTC.

This sequence joins TRBV6-5 and TRBJ1-2; 10 bases map to TRBD1. Germline V gives CDR1 MNHEY, CDR2 SVGAGI. The CDR3 is made up of 15 amino acids. V lost 6 bases, J lost 4 bases, and 8 bases stayed unmatched. For the CDR3, the DNA is TGTGCCAGCAGACCCCGGGACAGGGGATTCTATGGCTACACCTTC. Encoded protein: CASRPRDRGFYGYTF.

This chain uses TRBV27 with TRBJ2-1; D not certain. V was shortened by 4 bases and J by 0 bases, with 10 bases between the two germline ends. This CDR3 is built from 15 residues. From germline, CDR1 is MNHEY and CDR2 SMNVEV (reference sequence). The CDR3 sequence: CASSSRSSSYNEQFF. Here the CDR3 DNA reads TGTGCCAGCAGTTCTCGATCGAGCTCCTACAATGAGCAGTTCTTC.

The chain couples TRBV5-1 to TRBJ1-2; possibly TRBD1 for D (5 bases). The germline gives CDR1 SGHRS, CDR2 YFSETQ. The CDR3 has 15 amino acids. Trimming removed 2 bases at V and 5 bases at J, with 16 bases between. CDR3 nucleotide sequence: TGCGCCAGCAGCTTAGAGGGAGGGGTACGGTATGGCTACACCTTC. Its translation is CASSLEGGVRYGYTF.

This chain connects TRBV27 to TRBJ2-1; a possible D gene is TRBD1 (6 bases). Germline V gene sequence: CDR1 MNHEY, CDR2 SMNVEV (reference sequence). Between the trimmed V and J ends, which lost 6 bases and 8 bases, there was a span of 14 bases. This CDR3 contains 13 residues. CDR3 loop: CASSFGTFDEQFF. CDR3 DNA sequence: TGTGCCAGCAGCTTCGGGACATTTGATGAGCAGTTCTTC.

This chain connects TRBV7-9 to TRBJ1-2, with 8 bases that match TRBD1. V lost 5 bases to trimming and J lost 6 bases; unmatched junction nucleotides: 11. Per germline, CDR1 SEHNR and CDR2 FQNEAQ (reference sequence). The CDR3 loop spans 15 amino acids. DNA for the CDR3: TGTGCCAGCAGCCCTCGGACAGGGACGTTGGATGGCTACACCTTC. This encodes CASSPRTGTLDGYTF.

Written as DNA, the CDR3 is TGTGCCAGCAGCGCCGGTGCGCCTCCCACAGATACGCAGTATTTT. Encoded protein: CASSAGAPPTDTQYF. The chain is built from TRBV7-9 and TRBJ2-3; the D is unclear. The CDR3 sequence is 15 residues long. Germline V gene data show CDR1 as SEHNR and CDR2 as FQNEAQ (reference sequence). V gave up 5 bases and J gave up 2 bases, with 14 bases separating them. The full variable domain, its missing parts supplied by reference TRBV7-9 and TRBJ2-3, is DTGVSQNPRHKITKRGQNVTFRCDPISEHNRLYWYRQTLGQGPEFLTYFQNEAQLEKSRLLSDRFSAERPKGSFSTLEIQRTEQGDSAMYLCASSAGAPPTDTQYFGPGTRLTVL.

V gene TRBV5-1 combines with J gene TRBJ2-5; TRBD2 is a possible D gene (6 bases). This CDR3 is built from 13 residues. Germline loops: CDR1 SGHRS, CDR2 YFSETQ. Trimming removed 5 bases at V and 3 bases at J, with 11 bases between. CDR3 sequence: CASRTGGEETQYF. CDR3 coding DNA: TGCGCCAGCAGGACGGGCGGGGAAGAGACCCAGTACTTC.